This T cell receptor (beta chain) was obtained from a study of cytomegalovirus exposure and HLA in healthy donors. Study as a whole: Around 80 million unique TCRs from HLA-typed donors were held in an early data release. Study-level results: An analysis that was carried out later associated some 17,000 TCR beta sequences with HLA alleles at 0.05 false discovery rate. Evidence from a later analysis indicated that most CMV-associated TCR beta chains looked HLA-restricted.

Comment on this clone: Its antigen remains unknown.

The PCR was carried out with 60 Vbeta primers and 13 Jbeta primers. How the authors handled the data: Approximately 87 million unique TCR beta chains, 10 million to 14 million shared, were counted in a later analysis. Sequencing used immunoSEQ multiplex PCR; TCRdb keeps in-frame clones, though not all of them. For V, J and clone size, that table is used; D and trimming come from the DNA. This sample has about 130,000 clones, with 75% to 90% found just once. The germline gives CDR1 SGHTS, CDR2 YDEGEE. The CDR3 extends over 15 amino acids. Trimming cost V 4 bases and J 4 bases, with 14 bases left between them.

The receptor was derived from a woman aged 25 to 39 in good health and CMV-seropositive. The chain is built from TRBV5-8 and TRBJ1-4; D possibly corresponds to TRBD1 (5 bases). The sample taken for sequencing was PBMCs. The chain's CDR3 is CASSPGGAFNEKLFF. In DNA form, the CDR3 reads TGTGCCAGCAGCCCTGGTGGGGCCTTTAATGAAAAACTGTTTTTT.